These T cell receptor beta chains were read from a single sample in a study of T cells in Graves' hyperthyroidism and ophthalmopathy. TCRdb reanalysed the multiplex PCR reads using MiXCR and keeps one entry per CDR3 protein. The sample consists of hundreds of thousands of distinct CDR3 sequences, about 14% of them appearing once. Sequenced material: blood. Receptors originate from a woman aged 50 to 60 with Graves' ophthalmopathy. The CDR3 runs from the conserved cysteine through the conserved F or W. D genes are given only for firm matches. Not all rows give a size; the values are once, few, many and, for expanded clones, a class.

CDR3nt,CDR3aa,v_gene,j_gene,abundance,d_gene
TGCGCCAGCAGCTTTACAGCCTCTGGGGCCAACGTCCTGACTTTC,CASSFTASGANVLTF,TRBV5-1,TRBJ2-6,-,-
TGTGCCAGCAGCCGAAGACAGGGTAGCACTCAGCCCCAGCATTTT,CASSRRQGSTQPQHF,TRBV7-2,TRBJ1-5,-,TRBD1
TGTGCCAGCAGCTTCAGGGGGGGGAACACTGAAGCTTTCTTT,CASSFRGGNTEAFF,TRBV3-1,TRBJ1-1,many,TRBD1
TGTGCCAGCAGTCCGGGGACTTCTACGATCTCCTACAATGAGCAGTTCTTC,CASSPGTSTISYNEQFF,TRBV18,TRBJ2-1,-,-
TGTGCCAGCTCACTACGGGGCTCCTACGAGCAGTACTTC,CASSLRGSYEQYF,TRBV27,TRBJ2-7,many,-
TGTGCCAGCAGTGTATACCCATTGAACACAGATACGCAGTATTTT,CASSVYPLNTDTQYF,TRBV27,TRBJ2-3,-,-
TGTGCCACCCAGGTAGCACTAGAGACCCAGTACTTC,CATQVALETQYF,TRBV28,TRBJ2-5,many,-
TGTGCCATCAGTGAGTCGACCAGCGGGAGGGCCGGGTCCTACAATGAGCAGTTCTTC,CAISESTSGRAGSYNEQFF,TRBV10-3,TRBJ2-1,-,TRBD2
TGTGCCAGTACGACTAGGACAGATACGCAGTATTTT,CASTTRTDTQYF,TRBV6-2/TRBV6-3,TRBJ2-3,-,-
TGTGCCTGGAAACTCAGGGGGTTTGGCTACACCTTC,CAWKLRGFGYTF,TRBV30,TRBJ1-2,many,TRBD1
TGTGCCAGCAGAAACACAGGGGGCCTGTGGACTGAAGCTTTCTTT,CASRNTGGLWTEAFF,TRBV7-2,TRBJ1-1,many,TRBD1
TGCGCCAGCAGCTTGGCCAGGGAGAACACTGAAGCTTTCTTT,CASSLARENTEAFF,TRBV5-1,TRBJ1-1,many,-
TGCAGTGCTCCTCCCTGGACTTTGCGGGAGAATGTAGCAGATACGCAGTATTTT,CSAPPWTLRENVADTQYF,TRBV20-1,TRBJ2-3,few,TRBD2
TGTGCCAGCAGTGAACTGGTCGGCGGGAGCTCCTACGAGCAGTACTTC,CASSELVGGSSYEQYF,TRBV25-1,TRBJ2-7,few,TRBD2
TGTGCCAGCAGCTTAGCGGGGGGAAGCGGGAACTATGGCTACACCTTC,CASSLAGGSGNYGYTF,TRBV7-2,TRBJ1-2,-,-
TGTGCCAGCAGTTTAGCGTCAGTAGCTCCCTCTGGAAACACCATATATTTT,CASSLASVAPSGNTIYF,TRBV28,TRBJ1-3,many,-
TGTGCCAGCAGCCCCCGACAGCCCAATCAGCCCCAGCATTTT,CASSPRQPNQPQHF,TRBV28,TRBJ1-5,many,-
TGCGCCAGCAGCATGGGACAGGGCTGGCCCCAGCATTTT,CASSMGQGWPQHF,TRBV5-1,TRBJ1-5,-,TRBD1
TGTGCCAGCAGTTTTTTTGGAGATACGCAGTGTTTT,CASSFFGDTQCF,TRBV27,TRBJ2-3,-,-
TGTGCCAGCATGCAATTTGGACAGAACTATGGCTACACCTTC,CASMQFGQNYGYTF,TRBV6-1,TRBJ1-2,few,-
TGTGCCAGCTCACATCTCCCCGGGACAGGGGGCCACGAGCAGTACTTC,CASSHLPGTGGHEQYF,TRBV18,TRBJ2-7,few,TRBD1
TGTGCCAGCAGAGCTGGGACCCAGAACACCGGGGAGCTGTTTTTT,CASRAGTQNTGELFF,TRBV11-2,TRBJ2-2,many,-